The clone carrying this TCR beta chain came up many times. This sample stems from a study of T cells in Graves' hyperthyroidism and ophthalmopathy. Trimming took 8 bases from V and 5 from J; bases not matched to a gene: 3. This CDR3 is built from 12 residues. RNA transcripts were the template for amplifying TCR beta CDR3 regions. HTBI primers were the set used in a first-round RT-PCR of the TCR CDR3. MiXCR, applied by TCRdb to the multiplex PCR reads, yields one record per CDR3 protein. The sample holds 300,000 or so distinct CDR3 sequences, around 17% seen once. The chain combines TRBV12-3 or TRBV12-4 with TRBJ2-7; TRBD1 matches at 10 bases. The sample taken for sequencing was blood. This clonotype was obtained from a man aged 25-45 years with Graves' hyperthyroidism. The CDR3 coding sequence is TGTGCCAGCGGGACAGGGGCTGACGAGCAGTACTTC. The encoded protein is CASGTGADEQYF.